Shown below are 29 T cell receptor beta chains from a single sample sequenced in a study of response to subunit inactivated influenza vaccine. TCRdb redid the calling of the RT-PCR reads with MiXCR, one entry per CDR3 protein. The table lists around 200,000 distinct CDR3 sequences, more than 10% of them singletons, with about 29% in the top ten. The sample was also reused in another study, on T cells expressing NK-cell markers. That source adds: Libraries used 5'RACE template switching adding universal primer site and UMIs.

Sequences were derived from CD8+ T cells sorted from PBMCs, sampled 11 to 12 days after vaccination. These receptors came from a man between 50 and 59 years old who received an inactivated influenza vaccine.

This clonotype was recorded many times. This chain connects TRBV3-1 to TRBJ1-6, with 7 bases aligning to TRBD1. Germline CDR1 reads LGHDT; CDR2 reads YNNKEL (reference sequence). This CDR3 is 16 amino acids long. J was trimmed by 5 bases and V by 1 base; bases with no gene match: 5. CDR3 region: CASSQVTGKHNSPLHF. The CDR3 nucleotides read TGTGCCAGCAGCCAAGTGACAGGGAAACATAATTCACCCCTCCACTTT. The full variable domain, with the rest looked up from reference TRBV3-1 and TRBJ1-6, is DTAVSQTPKYLVTQMGNDKSIKCEQNLGHDTMYWYKQDSKKFLKIMFSYNNKELIINETVPNRFSPKSPDKAHLNLHINSLELGDSAVYFCASSQVTGKHNSPLHFGNGTRLTVT.

J is TRBJ2-3 and V is TRBV7-8, with D unclear. Between the trimmed V and J ends, which lost 1 base and 1 base, there was a span of 12 bases. This CDR3 contains 16 residues. Germline values: CDR1 SGHVS, CDR2 FQNEAQ. The CDR3 sequence: CASSLGRGLGTDTQYF. DNA of the CDR3: TGTGCCAGCAGCTTAGGACGCGGCCTGGGCACAGATACGCAGTATTTT.

The chain has TRBV2 and TRBJ2-7, with D possibly TRBD1 on 5 matching bases. The CDR3 runs 17 residues. The V end was cut by 7 bases, the J end by 4 bases, with 26 bases between. Germline CDR1 SNHLY, CDR2 FYNNEI. As DNA, the CDR3 is TGTGCCAGCACACCCTCTTTCTGGGGCTCCCTCGGATACGAGCAGTACTTC. Protein sequence: CASTPSFWGSLGYEQYF.

The table lists this clonotype with a few counts. The chain joins TRBV28 to TRBJ2-5; 9 bases line up with TRBD2. Germline V gene lookup returns CDR1 MDHEN and CDR2 SYDVKM. After removal of 7 bases from V and 5 bases from J, the junction contained 17 bases not matched to a gene. The CDR3 sequence is 17 residues long. The DNA for the CDR3 is TGTGCCAGCACCCTAGGGACTAGCCACCCGGGTCTGGAGACCCAGTACTTC. Translated, it gives CASTLGTSHPGLETQYF.

This clonotype was observed at least ten times. The rearrangement links TRBV15 to TRBJ2-5; 7 bases agree with TRBD2. V shed 0 bases and J 5 bases; nucleotides not matched to a gene: 15. Germline loops: CDR1 LNHNV, CDR2 YYDKDF (reference sequence). The CDR3 length is 18 residues. The CDR3 DNA follows: TGTGCCACCAGCAGAGATGGGGCTCTAGCGGACTGGAGTGAGACCCAGTACTTC. It yields the protein CATSRDGALADWSETQYF.

This clonotype was seen a single time. The CDR3 does not close with the conserved phenylalanine or tryptophan, likely indicating a read error. V usage is TRBV7-3 and J usage is TRBJ2-5, with D perhaps matching TRBD2 (6 bases). The CDR3 runs to 13 residues. Germline lookup yields CDR1 SGHTA and CDR2 FQGTGA. The V gene lost 5 bases and the J gene lost 3 bases, with 10 bases spanning the gap. The CDR3 spells CASSVGLEETQYY. As DNA, the CDR3 is TGTGCCAGCAGCGTGGGACTGGAAGAGACCCAGTACTAC.

This clonotype turned up a few times. The chain is built from TRBV7-9 and TRBJ2-7, with a tentative D call TRBD1 (5 bases). Between the trimmed V and J ends, which lost 0 bases and 5 bases, there was a span of 14 bases. This CDR3 is built from 15 residues. Germline CDR1 is SEHNR and CDR2 is FQNEAQ (reference sequence). This chain's CDR3 is CASSLARPGKNEQYF. DNA of the CDR3: TGTGCCAGCAGCTTAGCCCGCCCAGGGAAGAACGAGCAGTACTTC.

To note about this clonotype: Given a much more abundant clone one base away, this may be a read error. The genes are TRBV29-1 and TRBJ2-3; the match to TRBD2 covers 7 bases. CDR1 is SQVTM, CDR2 ANQGSEA, per germline. Trimming removed 8 bases from V and 7 bases from J; junction bases left unmatched: 12. This CDR3 is 13 amino acids long. DNA of the CDR3: TGCAGCATTTTTGGGGAGGGAACACATACGCAGTATTTT. Protein product: CSIFGEGTHTQYF.

This clonotype was counted a few times. The V gene is TRBV6-1, the J gene TRBJ2-1; D perhaps matches TRBD2 (7 bases). The CDR3 sequence is 16 residues long. The germline V gene has CDR1 MNHNS and CDR2 SASEGT. With 7 bases removed from V and 5 bases from J, the gap between germline ends came to 21 bases. The CDR3 is CASTNLGGALDNEQFF. The CDR3 nucleotides read TGTGCCAGCACCAATCTGGGGGGGGCGTTGGACAATGAGCAGTTCTTC.

This clonotype turned up a few times. The chain joins TRBV28 to TRBJ2-7, with D perhaps TRBD2 (6 bases). The CDR3 is 12 amino acids. Germline values: CDR1 MDHEN, CDR2 SYDVKM. Trimming cost V 5 bases and J 5 bases, with 10 bases left between them. CDR3 loop: CASSPGEDEQYF. The CDR3 region has the DNA TGTGCCAGCAGTCCCGGGGAGGACGAGCAGTACTTC.

There are a few counts of this clonotype. The chain is built from TRBV14 and TRBJ2-1, with TRBD2 identical over 10 bases. Germline CDR1 and CDR2: SGHDN and FVKESK. Unmatched junction bases numbered 8, after V lost 5 bases and J lost 7 bases. This CDR3 is built from 15 residues. CDR3 sequence: CASSITSGKHNEQFF. The CDR3 DNA follows: TGTGCCAGCAGCATAACTAGCGGGAAACATAATGAGCAGTTCTTC. The full variable domain, with the rest looked up from reference TRBV14 and TRBJ2-1, is EAGVTQFPSHSVIEKGQTVTLRCDPISGHDNLYWYRRVMGKEIKFLLHFVKESKQDESGMPNNRFLAERTGGTYSTLKVQPAELEDSGVYFCASSITSGKHNEQFFGPGTRLTVL.

This clonotype was seen a few times. The chain is built from TRBV12-3 or TRBV12-4 and TRBJ2-2; 8 bases fit TRBD1. V was pared by 2 bases and J by 7 bases, with 6 bases of the junction left unmatched. This CDR3 is 15 amino acids long. The CDR3 DNA sequence: TGTGCCAGCAGTTTATCAGGGGGCATGGGCGGGGAGCTGTTTTTT. Its protein product is CASSLSGGMGGELFF.

The chain joins TRBV4-3 to TRBJ2-2; no reliable D call. CDR3 size: 14 residues. V was trimmed by 0 bases and J by 4 bases, leaving 6 bases between them. The germline V gene has CDR1 LGHNA and CDR2 YSLEER. The CDR3 protein is CASSQDPTTGELFF. In nucleotides, the CDR3 is TGCGCCAGCAGCCAAGACCCGACCACCGGGGAGCTGTTTTTT.

This clonotype was recorded at least ten times. The chain combines TRBV12-3 or TRBV12-4 with TRBJ2-7, with 12 bases fitting TRBD1. The V and J ends lost 5 bases and 4 bases, in that order; junction bases with no gene match: 6. This CDR3 has 15 amino acids. This CDR3 reads CASSHRDRGPYEQYF. The CDR3 region has the DNA TGTGCCAGCAGTCACCGGGACAGGGGGCCGTACGAGCAGTACTTC.

This chain connects TRBV20-1 to TRBJ2-3; 7 positions agree with TRBD1. The V and J ends lost 5 bases and 0 bases, in that order; junction bases with no gene match: 11. Per germline, CDR1 DFQATT and CDR2 SNEGSKA (reference sequence). This CDR3 contains 16 residues. CDR3 sequence reads: CSAEWTGDSSTDTQYF. The CDR3 nucleotides are TGCAGTGCTGAATGGACAGGTGACTCTAGCACAGATACGCAGTATTTT.

This clonotype was counted between two and nine times. This CDR3 reads CASSRKTDTSSYNSPLHF. CDR3 in DNA: TGTGCCAGCAGCCGTAAGACGGACACGAGCTCCTATAATTCACCCCTCCACTTT. The chain joins TRBV4-2 to TRBJ1-6, with D possibly TRBD1 on 5 matching bases. Germline V gene lookup returns CDR1 LGHNA and CDR2 YNFKEQ. Trimming left V 4 bases short and J 0 bases short, with 16 bases between. CDR3 size: 18 residues.

The chain combines TRBV11-2 with TRBJ2-5; 9 bases are shared with TRBD1. V gave up 5 bases and J gave up 7 bases; unmatched junction bases: 14. The CDR3 runs 16 residues. CDR1 SGHAT and CDR2 FQNNGV come from the germline V gene. The CDR3 is CASSLTGTGSFGTQYF. The CDR3 nucleotides read TGTGCCAGCAGCCTAACCGGGACAGGGTCGTTTGGGACCCAGTACTTC.

This clonotype was detected ten times or more. The CDR3 here is CASSLGGGGQETQYF. CDR3 sequence (DNA): TGTGCCAGCAGCTTAGGGGGTGGGGGCCAAGAGACCCAGTACTTC. The rearrangement joins TRBV7-6 to TRBJ2-5; the D gene could be TRBD1 or TRBD2 (5 bases each). CDR3 length: 15 residues. The V gene's germline CDR1 is SGHVS and CDR2 FNYEAQ. V was clipped by 1 base and J by 1 base, with 10 bases between them.

The chain is built from TRBV27 and TRBJ2-7, with 7 positions matching TRBD1. Germline CDR1 reads MNHEY; CDR2 reads SMNVEV (reference sequence). V shed 4 bases, J shed 0 bases, and the junction held 9 bases outside the gene matches. CDR3 length: 16 residues. As DNA, the CDR3 is TGTGCCAGCAGTTCCACAGGGGCGATACTCTCCTACGAGCAGTACTTC. This sequence encodes CASSSTGAILSYEQYF.

V is TRBV12-3 or TRBV12-4 and J is TRBJ2-3; TRBD1 might be the D (5 bases). The V end lost 8 bases, the J end lost 3 bases, and 15 bases lay between the germline ends. The CDR3 extends over 14 amino acids. The CDR3, as DNA: TGTGCCAGCCGCCAAGGGGAAGTAACAGATACGCAGTATTTT. Residues: CASRQGEVTDTQYF.

The chain carries TRBV30 and TRBJ2-3; D is unresolved. The length of the CDR3 is 13 residues. CDR1 GTSNPN and CDR2 SVGIG come from the germline V gene (reference sequence). The V end was cut by 2 bases, the J end by 2 bases, with 8 bases between. The CDR3 reads CAWSHSPTDTQYF. The CDR3 DNA follows: TGTGCCTGGAGTCACTCCCCCACAGATACGCAGTATTTT.

The rearrangement links TRBV28 to TRBJ1-5, with D unclear. The V gene lost 3 bases and the J gene lost 2 bases, with 11 bases spanning the gap. The CDR3 totals 15 residues. From germline, CDR1 is MDHEN and CDR2 SYDVKM. The CDR3 DNA reads as TGTGCCAGCAGTTTGACCCTTACGGGCAATCAGCCCCAGCATTTT. It yields the protein CASSLTLTGNQPQHF.

The chain uses TRBV5-1 and TRBJ2-7; D is unclear. Germline V gene lookup returns CDR1 SGHRS and CDR2 YFSETQ. The CDR3 is 14 residues long. With 0 bases removed from V and 0 bases from J, the gap between germline ends came to 7 bases. The DNA of the CDR3 is TGCGCCAGCAGCTTGGGTGACGGCTCCTACGAGCAGTACTTC. Translation gives CASSLGDGSYEQYF.

This rearrangement joins TRBV20-1 to TRBJ1-2, with D hard to call. The CDR3 is 16 amino acids. Trimming removed 6 bases at V and 1 base at J, with 21 bases between. Germline V gene data show CDR1 as DFQATT and CDR2 as SNEGSKA (reference sequence). The CDR3 bases are TGCAGTGCAACCCTCTGGTTGAAGGGCCGTAACTATGGCTACACCTTC. This translates into CSATLWLKGRNYGYTF.

CDR3: CASSAQQQGLRGYTF. The CDR3 DNA reads TGTGCCAGCAGCGCCCAACAACAGGGCCTTCGAGGCTACACCTTC. The chain links TRBV9 to TRBJ1-2, with a possible D match to TRBD1 (6 bases). V lost 3 bases to trimming and J lost 8 bases, with 20 bases between them. CDR3 length: 15 amino acids. CDR1 is SGDLS, CDR2 YYNGEE, per germline.

The V and J genes are TRBV9 and TRBJ2-3, with D perhaps being TRBD1 or TRBD2 (5 bases each). The germline V gene has CDR1 SGDLS and CDR2 YYNGEE. V was shortened by 0 bases and J by 0 bases, with 17 bases between the two germline ends. The CDR3 loop spans 18 amino acids. The CDR3 spells CASSVESWGTPSTDTQYF. The CDR3 nucleotides read TGTGCCAGCAGCGTAGAGAGTTGGGGGACCCCCAGCACAGATACGCAGTATTTT. The entire variable domain, with the rest obtained from reference TRBV9 and TRBJ2-3, is as follows: DSGVTQTPKHLITATGQRVTLRCSPRSGDLSVYWYQQSLDQGLQFLIQYYNGEERAKGNILERFSAQQFPDLHSELNLSSLELGDSALYFCASSVESWGTPSTDTQYFGPGTRLTVL.

This chain uses TRBV7-9 with TRBJ2-1, with 10 nucleotides matching TRBD2. V shed 5 bases, J shed 5 bases, and the junction held 6 bases outside the gene matches. The CDR3 is 15 amino acids. Germline-derived CDR1 and CDR2 are SEHNR and FQNEAQ (reference sequence). CDR3 DNA: TGTGCCAGCAGCCCCAGGACTAGCGGACACAATGAGCAGTTCTTC. Translated, it gives CASSPRTSGHNEQFF.

This clonotype was recorded many times. The rearrangement links TRBV4-1 to TRBJ2-7; D possibly corresponds to TRBD1 (6 bases). CDR3 length: 15 amino acids. Deletions cut 5 bases from V and 6 bases from J, with 20 bases between. Germline assignment: CDR1 MGHRA and CDR2 YSYEKL. The CDR3 spells CASSSFIPGDGEQYF. For the CDR3, the DNA is TGCGCCAGCAGCTCTTTTATTCCAGGGGATGGCGAGCAGTACTTC.

The chain carries TRBV27 and TRBJ2-7, with 7 bases that match TRBD1. V lost 4 bases to trimming and J lost 5 bases; unmatched junction nucleotides: 8. This CDR3 spans 14 amino acids. The germline gives CDR1 MNHEY, CDR2 SMNVEV (reference sequence). The DNA of the CDR3 is TGTGCCAGCAGTTATACAGGGGACGGCCACGAGCAGTACTTC. Translating it yields CASSYTGDGHEQYF.